The entry below gives a single T cell receptor beta chain sequence along with its context. The data were produced by immunoSEQ multiplex PCR, yet TCRdb's version contains in-frame clones alone and is incomplete. The repertoire holds about 63,000 clones, 70% to 90% seen once, with approximately 5% in the top ten. The entry originates in a study of technical replicates of blood from several donors. The trim removed 3 bases at V and 2 bases at J, leaving 13 bases unmatched. There are 17 residues in the CDR3. Germline CDR1 SGHRS, CDR2 YFSETQ. This TCR was recovered from a human donor in good health. Some clones in this sample may be carry-over from other donors' samples. V and J are TRBV5-1 and TRBJ1-1; 7 nucleotides match TRBD1. Input material: PBMCs. In DNA form, the CDR3 reads TGCGCCAGCAGCTACCCACGACAGGGAGTAGGAAACACTGAAGCTTTCTTT. It encodes CASSYPRQGVGNTEAFF. The entire variable domain, with the rest obtained from reference TRBV5-1 and TRBJ1-1, is as follows: KAGVTQTPRYLIKTRGQQVTLSCSPISGHRSVSWYQQTPGQGLQFLFEYFSETQRNKGNFPGRFSGRQFSNSRSEMNVSTLELGDSALYLCASSYPRQGVGNTEAFFGQGTRLTVV.